Below are 22 T cell receptor beta chains sequenced from a single sample in a study of T cell responses to AZD1222 COVID-19 vaccine. Clones were read by immunoSEQ multiplex PCR, and TCRdb kept only the in-frame ones, dropping some. This sample carries around 100,000 clones, roughly 90% of them seen once, and the ten largest clones take more than 1.5%. The starting material was peripheral blood, obtained on day 0 of AZD1222 vaccination. The receptor set was obtained from an adult in good health.

The chain recombines TRBV10-2 with TRBJ1-1, with no clear D. The V end was cut by 5 bases, the J end by 6 bases, with 13 bases between. This CDR3 has 13 residues. Per germline, CDR1 WSHSY and CDR2 SAAADI. CDR3 amino acids: CASSSTRTAEAFF. The CDR3 DNA reads TGCGCCAGCAGTTCCACTAGGACCGCTGAAGCTTTCTTT.

This clone was recorded once. J is TRBJ1-2 and V is TRBV10-1; 9 bases agree with TRBD1. The germline V gene has CDR1 WNHNN and CDR2 SYGVQD (reference sequence). V gave up 4 bases and J gave up 7 bases; unmatched junction bases: 7. The CDR3 extends over 14 amino acids. The CDR3 DNA reads TGCGCCAGCAGTGCCCCGGGACAGGGCATTGGCTACACCTTC. Amino acids: CASSAPGQGIGYTF.

V is TRBV14 and J is TRBJ2-3; 8 bases fit TRBD2. The length of the CDR3 is 17 residues. Losses at the gene ends were 4 bases for V and 0 bases for J; bases not matched to a gene: 9. Germline V gives CDR1 SGHDN, CDR2 FVKESK. The CDR3 loop reads CASSLRSTSASTDTQYF. The CDR3, as DNA: TGTGCCAGCAGCCTTCGGTCGACTAGCGCCAGCACAGATACGCAGTATTTT.

This clone appeared once. The chain employs TRBV6-5 and TRBJ1-6; no firm D call. V lost 0 bases, J lost 3 bases, and 9 bases lay in between. Germline CDR1 MNHEY, CDR2 SVGAGI. This CDR3 has 16 residues. In DNA form, the CDR3 reads TGTGCCAGCAGTTACTCGGGGTCGGGCTATAATTCACCCCTCCACTTT. It specifies CASSYSGSGYNSPLHF.

This rearrangement joins TRBV7-9 to TRBJ2-7; D possibly uses TRBD1 or TRBD2 (5 bases each). This CDR3 has 14 amino acids. V lost 8 bases to trimming and J lost 2 bases, with 16 bases between them. From germline, CDR1 is SEHNR and CDR2 FQNEAQ (reference sequence). CDR3 residues: CASGGGQFAYEQYF. The DNA of the CDR3 is TGTGCCAGCGGGGGTGGCCAGTTTGCCTACGAGCAGTACTTC.

This chain links TRBV7-9 with TRBJ2-3; TRBD2 matches at 16 bases. The V segment lost 5 bases and the J segment 1 base; nucleotides outside the gene matches: 9. This CDR3 contains 19 residues. Germline assignment: CDR1 SEHNR and CDR2 FQNEAQ (reference sequence). CDR3 in amino acids: CASSIFGGTSGRGTDTQYF. The CDR3 DNA reads TGTGCCAGCAGCATATTCGGAGGGACTAGCGGGAGGGGCACAGATACGCAGTATTTT.

The chain combines TRBV2 with TRBJ1-4; no clear D. Germline V gene data show CDR1 as SNHLY and CDR2 as FYNNEI. The V end lost 9 bases, the J end lost 0 bases, and 14 bases lay between the germline ends. This CDR3 is built from 15 residues. The CDR3 nucleotides are TGTGCCAGAGACCCGAGGGAGTCAACTAATGAAAAACTGTTTTTT. Protein product: CARDPRESTNEKLFF.

The chain uses TRBV19 and TRBJ2-5; possibly TRBD1 for D (6 bases). CDR3 length: 14 amino acids. Looked up from germline, CDR1 is LNHDA and CDR2 is SQIVND (reference sequence). Trimming pared 6 bases from V and 5 bases from J, leaving 16 bases between. The chain's CDR3 is CASSRTGSEETQYF. In DNA, the CDR3 is TGTGCCAGTAGCCGTACAGGGTCGGAGGAGACCCAGTACTTC.

This clone has just a few counts. The rearrangement uses TRBV2 and TRBJ2-1; 9 bases line up with TRBD2. CDR3 length: 16 amino acids. J gave up 2 bases and V 3 bases, and 5 bases lay outside the gene matches. Germline lookup yields CDR1 SNHLY and CDR2 FYNNEI. CDR3 amino acids: CASSDWVAGAYNEQFF. The CDR3 DNA is TGTGCCAGCAGTGACTGGGTAGCGGGAGCCTACAATGAGCAGTTCTTC. The full variable domain, with the rest looked up from reference TRBV2 and TRBJ2-1, is EPEVTQTPSHQVTQMGQEVILRCVPISNHLYFYWYRQILGQKVEFLVSFYNNEISEKSEIFDDQFSVERPDGSNFTLKIRSTKLEDSAMYFCASSDWVAGAYNEQFFGPGTRLTVL.

V and J are TRBV4-1 and TRBJ2-7; D remains unclear. V was pared by 0 bases and J by 3 bases, with 12 bases between. This CDR3 has 15 residues. Germline V gene sequence: CDR1 MGHRA, CDR2 YSYEKL. This chain's CDR3 is CASSQDPQAIYEQYF. Written as DNA, the CDR3 is TGCGCCAGCAGCCAAGATCCCCAAGCGATCTACGAGCAGTACTTC.

The V and J genes are TRBV2 and TRBJ2-3; D unresolved. Trimming removed 5 bases from V and 2 bases from J, with 8 bases in between. From germline, CDR1 is SNHLY and CDR2 FYNNEI. CDR3 length: 13 residues. The CDR3 spells CASSPPYTDTQYF. The CDR3 DNA sequence: TGTGCCAGCAGTCCCCCTTACACAGATACGCAGTATTTT.

As DNA, the CDR3 is TGTGCCAGCAGCCCGTTTTACGAGGGGGCGCGAGAGCAGTACTTC. It specifies CASSPFYEGAREQYF. V usage is TRBV5-8 and J usage is TRBJ2-7; TRBD1 matches 7 bases. The CDR3 covers 15 residues. V was clipped by 4 bases and J by 7 bases; unmatched bases: 14. Per germline, CDR1 SGHTS and CDR2 YDEGEE. The full variable domain, completed using reference TRBV5-8 and TRBJ2-7, is EAGVTQSPTHLIKTRGQQATLRCSPISGHTSVYWYQQALGLGLQFLLWYDEGEERNRGNFPPRFSGRQFPNYSSELNVNALELEDSALYLCASSPFYEGAREQYFGPGTRLTVT.

This clone was seen once. The genes are TRBV19 and TRBJ1-2; D is unresolved. The length of the CDR3 is 15 residues. Germline CDR1 and CDR2: LNHDA and SQIVND (reference sequence). Trimming pared 7 bases from V and 0 bases from J, leaving 15 bases between. Here the CDR3 DNA reads TGTGCCAGTACACCTCGGGGTCCGACTAACTATGGCTACACCTTC. Protein: CASTPRGPTNYGYTF.

The rearrangement links TRBV19 to TRBJ1-3; no clear D gene. V lost 5 bases and J 2 bases, leaving 10 bases between the germline ends. CDR1 and CDR2 (germline): LNHDA, SQIVND (reference sequence). The CDR3 runs 14 residues. This CDR3 is CASSVSTTGNTIYF. CDR3 bases: TGTGCCAGTAGTGTATCAACGACTGGAAACACCATATATTTT.

The CDR3 is CASSLGGHARETQYF. The CDR3, as DNA: TGTGCCAGCAGCTTGGGAGGACACGCTCGAGAGACCCAGTACTTC. The chain joins TRBV7-9 to TRBJ2-5, with a possible D match to TRBD2 (6 bases). Germline V gene lookup returns CDR1 SEHNR and CDR2 FQNEAQ (reference sequence). The V end was cut by 3 bases, the J end by 4 bases, with 15 bases between. The CDR3 has 15 residues.

CDR3: CASSLQGVGETQYF. The CDR3 bases are TGTGCCAGCAGCCTACAGGGCGTGGGGGAGACCCAGTACTTC. V is TRBV7-3 and J is TRBJ2-5; weak D call: TRBD1 (6 bases). V was pared by 5 bases and J by 5 bases, with 15 bases between. This CDR3 region has 14 residues. Germline V gives CDR1 SGHTA, CDR2 FQGTGA.

This chain uses TRBV9 with TRBJ1-3; D ambiguous. Germline lookup yields CDR1 SGDLS and CDR2 YYNGEE. The CDR3 runs to 16 residues. The V end lost 0 bases, the J end lost 0 bases, and 10 bases lay between the germline ends. The CDR3 DNA sequence: TGTGCCAGCAGCGTAGATTCCGGGAGCTCTGGAAACACCATATATTTT. Translating it yields CASSVDSGSSGNTIYF.

The rearrangement uses TRBV4-1 and TRBJ2-3, with D perhaps matching TRBD2 (6 bases). Trimming removed 2 bases from V and 5 bases from J, with 17 bases in between. The CDR3 runs to 16 residues. Germline V lookup: CDR1 MGHRA, CDR2 YSYEKL. The CDR3 region has the DNA TGCGCCAGCAGCCAAATTGCGGGACCTGCCGGAGATACGCAGTATTTT. This encodes CASSQIAGPAGDTQYF.

This clone turned up a few times. V usage is TRBV7-9 and J usage is TRBJ1-2, with D possibly being TRBD1 (6 bases). The germline V gene has CDR1 SEHNR and CDR2 FQNEAQ (reference sequence). This CDR3 region has 15 residues. V lost 5 bases, J lost 1 base, and 14 bases lay in between. The CDR3 DNA follows: TGTGCCAGCAGCACTTCGGACAGATTTAACTATGGCTACACCTTC. Residues: CASSTSDRFNYGYTF.

This chain links TRBV30 with TRBJ1-5; D is unresolved. Germline V gene sequence: CDR1 GTSNPN, CDR2 SVGIG (reference sequence). Trimming cost V 0 bases and J 4 bases, with 7 bases left between them. There are 13 residues in the CDR3. The CDR3 loop is CAWSVRTNQPQHF. The CDR3 nucleotides read TGTGCCTGGAGTGTACGGACGAATCAGCCCCAGCATTTT.

The V and J genes are TRBV2 and TRBJ2-2, with D tentatively TRBD1 (5 bases). Germline V gene sequence: CDR1 SNHLY, CDR2 FYNNEI. V shed 4 bases and J shed 3 bases, with 9 bases lying between them. The CDR3 has 14 amino acids. CDR3 amino acids: CASSGAGYTGELFF. The CDR3 bases are TGTGCCAGCAGTGGAGCAGGGTACACCGGGGAGCTGTTTTTT. The full variable domain, its missing parts supplied by reference TRBV2 and TRBJ2-2, is EPEVTQTPSHQVTQMGQEVILRCVPISNHLYFYWYRQILGQKVEFLVSFYNNEISEKSEIFDDQFSVERPDGSNFTLKIRSTKLEDSAMYFCASSGAGYTGELFFGEGSRLTVL.

The CDR3 coding sequence is TGCAGCGTTGAAGATTTCGACGGGGGAAACAATGAGCAGTTCTTC. Translation: CSVEDFDGGNNEQFF. The J gene is TRBJ2-1, the V gene TRBV29-1, with D possibly matching TRBD2 (6 bases). CDR3 size: 15 residues. Trimming pared 0 bases from V and 5 bases from J, leaving 14 bases between. Germline V gene sequence: CDR1 SQVTM, CDR2 ANQGSEA.